Listed here are 3 T cell receptor beta chains from one sample, sequenced in a study of blood T cells in healthy people across ages. A J-beta primer mix and a sample-barcoded 5' primer were used in a second PCR of about 7 to 12 cycles. From the 5' RACE reads, TCRdb called clonotypes with MiXCR, one entry per CDR3 protein. The table has roughly 2 million distinct CDR3 sequences, around 50% seen once. The material sequenced was blood. These receptors originate from a woman aged 40 to 50 in good health.

The chain couples TRBV6-1 to TRBJ1-5; D unclear. CDR1 is MNHNS and CDR2 is SASEGT in the germline V gene. This CDR3 region has 14 residues. Trimming left V 3 bases short and J 3 bases short, with 9 bases between. The CDR3 coding sequence is TGTGCCAGCAGTGAGCGCACATCCAATCAGCCCCAGCATTTT. This gives the protein CASSERTSNQPQHF.

The J gene is TRBJ2-1, the V gene TRBV24-1; D is unclear. Germline loops: CDR1 KGHDR, CDR2 SFDVKD. The V end was cut by 11 bases, the J end by 0 bases, with 13 bases between. The CDR3 has 14 residues. CDR3 coding DNA: TGTGCCAGTGGGCCCGGAAGCTCCTACAATGAGCAGTTCTTC. Residues: CASGPGSSYNEQFF.

A remark on this clonotype: At one of its ends the junction is not consistent with the germline gene, which may arise from a read error. The genes are TRBV20-1 and TRBJ1-2, with 7 positions matching TRBD1. Looked up from germline, CDR1 is DFQATT and CDR2 is SNEGSKA (reference sequence). CDR3 length: 16 amino acids. The CDR3, as DNA: TGCAGTGCCAGAGAAAGGGCAGGGGGTATCTGGCATGGCTACACCTTC. Protein sequence: CSARERAGGIWHGYTF.